These 15 T cell receptor beta chains share one sample of origin, sequenced in a study of molecular identifiers for immune sequencing clone quantification. A single record per CDR3 protein comes from TCRdb applying MiXCR to the PCR reads. The repertoire holds tens of thousands of distinct CDR3 sequences, under 20% seen once, with 1.4% to 1.5% in the top ten. The material sequenced was naive CD8+ T cells from blood, with Jurkat cell RNA spiked in. The subset: FACS-sorted CD8+CD4-CCR7+CD45RA+ naive T cells. The receptor source for this set is a human donor in good health. Some libraries in this study had Jurkat cell RNA spiked in.

In this sample, this clonotype turned up many times. This chain connects TRBV6-4 to TRBJ2-7; 9 bases line up with TRBD2. The CDR3 contains 16 residues. Unmatched junction bases numbered 12, after V lost 4 bases and J lost 5 bases. The germline CDR1 and CDR2 sequences are MRHNA and SNTAGT. The CDR3 protein is CASSAYPGTSIDEQYF. DNA of the CDR3: TGTGCCAGCAGTGCCTATCCCGGGACTAGCATAGACGAGCAGTACTTC.

This clonotype qualifies as medium-sized. The chain uses TRBV7-2 and TRBJ2-7; 9 nucleotides align to TRBD1. Germline lookup yields CDR1 SGHTA and CDR2 FQGNSA. Unmatched junction bases numbered 14, after V lost 5 bases and J lost 6 bases. This CDR3 is 16 amino acids long. The CDR3 DNA reads as TGTGCCAGCAGCCCGGTGGGACAGGGCTTGTTTATCGAGCAGTACTTC. It is translated as CASSPVGQGLFIEQYF.

This clonotype was counted many times. V and J are TRBV27 and TRBJ2-2, with no clear D. The V gene lost 9 bases and the J gene lost 2 bases, with 7 bases spanning the gap. CDR3 size: 12 residues. Germline V gene sequence: CDR1 MNHEY, CDR2 SMNVEV (reference sequence). CDR3 DNA: TGTGCCAGTCAAATAAACACCGGGGAGCTGTTTTTT. Translation: CASQINTGELFF.

The chain joins TRBV14 to TRBJ2-7; 7 nucleotides agree with TRBD1. The CDR3 is made up of 18 amino acids. Trimming cost V 4 bases and J 0 bases; bases outside gene matches: 15. Germline V gene lookup returns CDR1 SGHDN and CDR2 FVKESK. The CDR3 DNA follows: TGTGCCAGCAGCCCTCGGTACCTAATACAGGGGTCCTCCTACGAGCAGTACTTC. Encoded protein: CASSPRYLIQGSSYEQYF.

This clonotype was detected many times. The rearrangement links TRBV13 to TRBJ2-5; the match to TRBD2 covers 12 bases. Germline loops: CDR1 PRHDT, CDR2 FYEKMQ (reference sequence). The V segment lost 3 bases and the J segment 2 bases; nucleotides outside the gene matches: 7. This CDR3 is 17 amino acids long. CDR3 in amino acids: CASSFRTSGVQQETQYF. The CDR3 nucleotides read TGTGCCAGCAGCTTTCGGACTAGCGGGGTCCAGCAAGAGACCCAGTACTTC.

In its sample, this clonotype was seen many times. The rearrangement links TRBV7-2 to TRBJ2-3; 13 nucleotides line up with TRBD2. Per germline, CDR1 SGHTA and CDR2 FQGNSA. CDR3 length: 14 residues. The ends lost 4 bases at V and 9 bases at J; junction bases unmatched: 4. DNA of the CDR3: TGTGCCAGCAGCTACGGGACTAGCGGGGCAACGCAGTATTTT. It yields the protein CASSYGTSGATQYF.

This clonotype was observed once. Given a much more abundant clone one base away, this may be a read error. No conserved phenylalanine or tryptophan ends this CDR3, so it is likely a read error. The rearrangement links TRBV5-3 to TRBJ1-6; TRBD1 matches at 7 bases. TRBV5-3 is reported as an ORF; its role is uncertain. The CDR3 is 16 residues long. The J segment lost 4 bases and the V segment lost 8 bases, leaving 12 bases of the junction unmatched. CDR3 residues: CASSDTRDRYNSPLHS. The CDR3 nucleotides read TGTGCCAGCAGCGATACTCGGGACAGATATAATTCACCCCTCCACTCT.

This clonotype was seen at least ten times. This chain uses TRBV30 with TRBJ1-1, with D possibly TRBD1 on 5 matching bases. Germline V gives CDR1 GTSNPN, CDR2 SVGIG (reference sequence). V lost 0 bases to trimming and J lost 10 bases, with 18 bases between them. This CDR3 contains 14 residues. The CDR3 loop reads CAWSVMGLPPGAFF. The CDR3 region has the DNA TGTGCCTGGAGTGTAATGGGACTACCACCGGGAGCTTTCTTT.

A remark on this clonotype: Given a much more abundant clone one base away, this may be a read error. This chain connects TRBV10-3 to TRBJ2-5; maybe TRBD2 (7 bases). Trimming pared 4 bases from V and 6 bases from J, leaving 18 bases between. CDR3 length: 15 residues. Looked up from germline, CDR1 is ENHRY and CDR2 is SYGVKD. CDR3 loop: CAISAARGRAKTQYF. The DNA for the CDR3 is TGTGCCATCAGTGCTGCAAGGGGGAGGGCGAAGACCCAGTACTTC.

Concerning this clonotype: A read error may explain this, as a much larger clone is one base away. The CDR3 coding sequence is TGTGCCAGCAGCTCGTCACCGGGACGGGTGTACTCTGGGGCCAACGTCCTGACTTTC. Its translation: CASSSSPGRVYSGANVLTF. The rearrangement links TRBV5-3 to TRBJ2-6; D may be TRBD1 or TRBD2 (5 bases each). TRBV5-3 counts as an open reading frame of uncertain function. The CDR3 contains 19 residues.

This clonotype was picked up many times. The CDR3, as DNA: TGTGCCAGCAGCTTCGTGACAGGGCCCTACGAGCAGTACTTC. Translation: CASSFVTGPYEQYF. This chain connects TRBV7-9 to TRBJ2-7, with 7 bases matching TRBD1. The junction had 4 bases not matched to a gene; V was cut back by 3 bases and J by 2 bases. From germline, CDR1 is SEHNR and CDR2 FQNEAQ (reference sequence). The CDR3 spans 14 residues.

Ten or more counts support this clonotype. The V gene is TRBV7-9, the J gene TRBJ2-7, with D perhaps given as TRBD1 or TRBD2 (5 bases each). The CDR3 consists of 15 residues. Germline V gene data show CDR1 as SEHNR and CDR2 as FQNEAQ (reference sequence). V dropped 5 bases and J dropped 3 bases, with 17 bases sitting between them. As DNA, the CDR3 is TGTGCCAGCAGCCCGACAGCGGACCCCCTCTACGAGCAGTACTTC. Protein: CASSPTADPLYEQYF.

This clonotype has just a few counts. This chain links TRBV11-2 with TRBJ2-5; 8 bases align to TRBD2. V trimming: 2 bases; J trimming: 0 bases; junction bases outside the gene matches: 8. Looked up from germline, CDR1 is SGHAT and CDR2 is FQNNGV. The CDR3 is made up of 17 amino acids. Written as DNA, the CDR3 is TGTGCCAGCAGCTTAACAACTAGCGGATGGTACCAAGAGACCCAGTACTTC. The encoded protein is CASSLTTSGWYQETQYF.

V and J are TRBV4-1 and TRBJ2-1; perhaps TRBD1 as D (7 bases). The CDR3 runs to 16 residues. Germline V gene data show CDR1 as MGHRA and CDR2 as YSYEKL. V was pared by 5 bases and J by 4 bases, with 18 bases between. The CDR3 region is CASSFRLGQAYNEQFF. In DNA, the CDR3 is TGCGCCAGCAGCTTCCGACTAGGACAGGCGTACAATGAGCAGTTCTTC.

V gene TRBV27 combines with J gene TRBJ1-3; D is unresolved. The CDR3 contains 14 residues. Per germline, CDR1 MNHEY and CDR2 SMNVEV (reference sequence). Trimming took 0 bases from V and 2 from J, leaving 5 bases between them. The CDR3 is CASSLSGTGNTIYF. CDR3 nucleotide sequence: TGTGCCAGCAGTTTATCCGGTACTGGAAACACCATATATTTT.